This T cell receptor beta chain was identified during a study of blood T cell repertoires in COVID-19. The junction had 13 bases not matched to a gene; V was cut back by 9 bases and J by 8 bases. The CDR3 consists of 17 residues. CDR1 and CDR2 from the germline V gene are MRHNA and SNTAGT. Here immunoSEQ multiplex PCR was the method, and the copy in TCRdb shows in-frame clones only, minus some. In the table there are about 270,000 clones, roughly 90% of which are singletons. The gene calls are TRBV6-4 and TRBJ2-1; 16 nucleotides align to TRBD2. The sequencing sample was made of peripheral blood. The sequence was obtained from a woman aged 25 to 39 with COVID-19, enrolled during active disease. CDR3 bases: TGTGCCAGACCGGGACTAGCGGGGGGGGTACGGGTCGATGAGCAGTTCTTC. Its protein is CARPGLAGGVRVDEQFF.